This T cell receptor beta chain was identified during a study of cytomegalovirus exposure and HLA in healthy donors (dated by TCRdb to 2016 to 2017). Broadly, across the study: An earlier analysis of 587 of the donors reported 250 to 350 Gb of sequence data and 117 million unique TCR beta sequences from about 179 million T cells. Approximately 300 gigabases of sequencing data and 75 million to 85 million unique TCR sequences made up an early release that covered nearly 650 HLA-typed donors. Among the approximately 400 genotyped donors, roughly 80% belonged to the genetic ancestry cluster associated with self-reported Caucasian donors. The study aimed to test whether signatures of past pathogen exposure could be identified by cataloging public T cell receptors. Using immunosequencing, the study profiled T cell repertoires from roughly 650 subjects and related those repertoires to cytomegalovirus serostatus. Along with the approximately 670-subject first cohort, a separate validation cohort of over a hundred different subjects was used. The study combined high-throughput TCR immunosequencing, statistical association of individual TCRs with disease status, and machine learning to predict cytomegalovirus infection status. In a later analysis, previously published TCR beta repertoires from 666 donors were re-analyzed and high-resolution HLA genotyping was added so that TCR occurrence patterns could be studied. Rather than using new phenotypic data, the later analysis identified candidate immune exposures from TCR beta sequences and from how often those sequences occurred across donors. An earlier analysis of roughly 580 of the donors used high-throughput TCR beta sequencing to judge whether each TCR beta V gene segment behaved as functional or pseudogenic. Donor age, sex, ethnicity and CMV serostatus were compiled together with the repertoire data. In a later genetic analysis, genome-wide SNP genotypes for about 55% of the roughly 700 donors were used, and that subset was treated as a discovery cohort. All discovery cohort repertoires had been generated using a single sequencing platform. HLA typing included class I and class II loci at four-digit resolution. Typing coverage differed by locus: A, B, C, DRB1 and DQB1 were typed in roughly 620-630 donors, DQA1 in about 500, DPA1 in roughly 590, and DPB1 in just under 490. Five DR-DQ haplotypes were handled as single units for association and clustering, since linkage in the cohort was strong. Among 300 to 450 genotyped donors of the cohort, an average of around 240,000 unique TCR beta nucleotide sequences were sequenced per donor, about a sixth of them non-productive. Overall study results and their limits: CMV serostatus was the only immune exposure information available for the cohort. According to a later genetic analysis, donors in an Asian-associated ancestry cluster had fewer N-insertions in productive TCRs than the roughly 700-donor mean. The sequencing pipeline was judged likely to have produced a cluster of highly shared sequence variants as a technical artifact. A further reported finding was that TCR beta sequences accurately predicted the HLA-A and HLA-B alleles for most subjects in the first cohort. Roughly uniform sequencing depth across donors was assumed in presence/absence analyses, although this assumption may not hold. In an earlier analysis of around 500 of the donors, most TCR beta V segments appeared in productive rearrangements about 87% or about 30% of the time, broadly matching IMGT annotations. Most CMV-associated TCR beta chains appeared to be HLA-restricted in a later analysis, and the HLA associations seemed to be driven largely by CMV exposure. While some public TCRs were present in many individuals, most TCR sequences turned up only very rarely across donors. Correlated functional status among segregating V segments might reflect linkage disequilibrium, but an unknown experimental factor could not be ruled out. When HLA alleles, especially DR and DQ, strongly co-occurred, attributing TCR associations to individual alleles was difficult. The authors suggested that the approach could potentially be generalized to other disease states and immunological phenotypes. In a later analysis, HLA-associated TCR beta chains showed more clonal expansion and lower generation probabilities than non-associated chains that were equally common. The study listed 150 to 200 TCR beta chains as associated with cytomegalovirus. Cytomegalovirus status was reported to be diagnosed by the classifier with high specificity and sensitivity in both the original and validation cohorts. HLA typing was unavailable for some donors at each locus, so association tests used only the typed subset. An association between a missense DCLRE1C variant and V-gene and J-gene trimming of TCR beta chains was found in a later genetic analysis and replicated in an independent cohort. In vitro tests confirmed that a few of the cytomegalovirus-associated TCR beta chains recognize cytomegalovirus antigens. Specific HLA alleles were associated with 15,000 to 20,000 TCR beta sequences at a false discovery rate of 0.05 in a later analysis. Because counts were too low, about 15 rarely observed V segments, including chromosome 9 orphons, were left out of the earlier analysis of approximately 580 of the donors. A later analysis reported that several top co-occurrence clusters appeared linked to parvovirus B19, influenza, CMV and Epstein-Barr virus. Only TCR beta chains were sequenced in this cohort, and the absence of alpha or paired-chain data limited detectable features. The 87-base-pair reads could not distinguish some IMGT-functional V segments, including TRBV6-2 and TRBV6-3, so those segments were excluded. In a later analysis, TCR association rates were found to vary across HLA loci, with the most associated TCRs seen for DRB1 alleles and the fewest for HLA-C alleles.

In total, roughly 710 healthy bone marrow donors made up the cohort. At the time of sampling, every cohort member was nominally healthy, though immune exposures that went unrecorded were likely present. The donor was CMV seronegative and belonged to the group of roughly 330 seronegative cohort members. A peripheral blood sample was provided by each donor, and peripheral blood mononuclear cells were used for TCR beta sequencing. The Qiagen DNeasy Blood Extraction Kit was used to extract genomic DNA from the blood cell samples. The library was produced with the immunoSEQ multiplex PCR assay. For the multiplex PCR, a mixture combining 60 forward primers for TCR Vbeta segments and 13 reverse primers for TCR Jbeta segments was used. The CDR3 region of rearranged TCR beta genes was amplified from genomic DNA with a multiplex PCR assay. The amplified TCR beta libraries were sequenced on the Illumina HiSeq System as 87-base-pair reads. As for how the authors treated the data: A later analysis counted about 80 million unique TCR beta chains across the 700 or so repertoires, and roughly 10 million of these chains were shared by at least two donors. A nearest-neighbor algorithm error-corrected the raw reads and collapsed the reads into unique sequences, merging closely related sequences to remove PCR and sequencing errors. Alignment of CDR3 sequences to IMGT reference sequences was used to assign V, D and J gene segments. For a sequence to be retained, at least a six-nucleotide match to both a V gene segment and a J gene segment was required. A rearrangement counted as productive if the CDR3 had no stop codons and remained in frame with V and J, and every other rearrangement counted as non-productive. Following IMGT convention, CDR3 was defined as the stretch from the second conserved V-encoded cysteine to the conserved J-encoded phenylalanine. In an earlier analysis of around 570 of the donors, sequences lacking an unambiguous match to a single V gene segment were excluded. In an earlier analysis of a few hundred of the donors, V segments were called functional above 56.7% productive rearrangements and were called segregating when the between-donor standard deviation exceeded 5%. To diagnose cytomegalovirus status from the catalog of TCR beta chain sequences, a statistical classification framework was built. In a later analysis, V and J genes were assigned by comparing TCR nucleotide sequences against IMGT/GENE-DB human TR gene sequences. A later analysis assigned CDR3 sequences and most-parsimonious VDJ recombination scenarios with the TCRdist pipeline. A later analysis defined each TCR beta chain by its CDR3 amino acid sequence plus V-gene family, and excluded reads lacking a unique V-gene family. As a way to deal with suspected cross-contamination and a sequencing artifact, a later analysis dropped 450 to 700 nucleotide sequences that were highly shared and had low generation probability. In a later analysis, a clonal expansion index was calculated for each public chain from normalized within-repertoire ranks of inferred template counts. A later analysis computed generation probabilities with a VDJ recombination model fitted to out-of-frame rearrangements, and checked the results against IGoR. A later analysis scored TCR-TCR, TCR-HLA and TCR-CMV co-occurrence with hypergeometric tests, applying a repertoire-size bias correction to TCR pairs. A later analysis estimated false discovery rates by permuting HLA or CMV assignments 20 times. In a later analysis, co-occurring TCRs were grouped using DBSCAN, and TCRdist sequence similarity was added for clustering within HLA-allele-positive subsets. Co-occurrence clustering excluded repertoires with fewer than 30,000 or more than 120,000 public chains, plus five with anomalous nucleotide sharing. TCRdb's version of the immuneACCESS table is confined to in-frame rearrangements and falls short of the full clone set. An unresolved V gene accounts for under half of the shortfall where checked; the remainder is of unknown origin. V and J calls and clone size are given by that table; D and trimming were obtained from the DNA. Within this sample are 150,000 to 170,000 clones, with about three quarters of them counted one time only. In total, the top ten clones hold 3% to 4% of the sample.

The CDR3 starts with the cysteine, ends with the phenylalanine, and has 15 residues. Only the CDR3 DNA is retained, 45 bases long and in frame from the first base. Via the germline V gene, CDR1 is SQVTM and CDR2 ANQGSEA. The V end gives up 1 base and the J end 7 bases, leaving 8 bases in the junction not matched to a gene. As concerns this clone: Its antigen is unknown. Per-nucleotide qualities are absent, and no much larger clonotype sits a single base away.

The V gene is TRBV29-1 and the J gene is TRBJ2-1, with 9 central nucleotides matching TRBD1. The sequence came from a woman aged 40 to 50 in good health and CMV-seronegative. Sequenced input: PBMCs. The DNA reads TGCAGCGTTGAAGTGGGACAGGGCTTCGATAATGAGCAGTTCTTC. Protein translation: CSVEVGQGFDNEQFF.